This T cell receptor beta chain is drawn from a study of blood T cell repertoires in COVID-19. On the study more broadly: Donors in the United States, Italy and Spain gave samples during acute or convalescent COVID-19. T cells, B-cell-depleted T cells, or PBMCs provided the cDNA or gDNA that served as material.

Clinical history reported by participants formed the basis on which cohorts were assigned. Assay used: immunoSEQ multiplex PCR; TCRdb lists only in-frame clones, some missing. The repertoire holds 230,000 or so clones, with approximately 83% as singletons. Germline V gene lookup returns CDR1 LGHNT and CDR2 FRNRAP. The V segment lost 2 bases and the J segment 2 bases; nucleotides outside the gene matches: 2. This CDR3 spans 15 amino acids. This chain uses TRBV12-5 with TRBJ2-2, with 7 bases aligning to TRBD2. The sample was PBMCs or T cells enriched from blood (not recorded which). The sequence came from a man over 45 who had recovered from COVID-19. CDR3 bases: TGTGCTAGTGGTTTGTCGGGGGGTAACACCGGGGAGCTGTTTTTT. It translates to CASGLSGGNTGELFF.